The 15 T cell receptor beta chains presented below share a single source sample, sequenced in a study of siplizumab effects on memory and regulatory T cells. These receptors lack a known antigen. The cells of the mixed lymphocyte reaction underwent an approximately 6-day coculture at 37°C. Clones were sequenced by immunoSEQ multiplex PCR, and TCRdb holds only the in-frame ones, with some missing. The sample yields more than 13,000 clones, about 43% seen once. The sample consisted of CFSE-low (dividing) CD4+ T cells sorted from an allogeneic mixed lymphocyte reaction. The receptors stem from a human donor in good health; the cells came from an allogeneic mixed lymphocyte reaction. Some clones in this sample may be carry-over from other donors' samples.

CDR3: CASSRVGAYEQYF. The CDR3 region has the DNA TGTGCCAGTAGTCGGGTAGGGGCCTACGAGCAGTACTTC. This chain joins TRBV19 and TRBJ2-7, with a tentative D call TRBD1 (5 bases). V lost 5 bases and J 2 bases, leaving 10 bases between the germline ends. Germline loops: CDR1 LNHDA, CDR2 SQIVND (reference sequence). The CDR3 extends over 13 amino acids.

The rearrangement joins TRBV7-2 to TRBJ2-7, with a weak D call TRBD1 (6 bases). This CDR3 is 15 amino acids long. Germline V CDR1 and CDR2: SGHTA, FQGNSA. Deletions cut 1 base from V and 3 bases from J, with 13 bases between. CDR3 region: CASSLGVAQGYEQYF. The CDR3 DNA reads as TGTGCCAGCAGCTTAGGGGTGGCACAGGGCTACGAGCAGTACTTC.

This clone was observed a handful of times. This CDR3 is CASSPERQGTSTEAFF. In DNA form, the CDR3 reads TGTGCCAGCTCACCCGAAAGACAGGGAACGAGCACTGAAGCTTTCTTT. V gene TRBV18 combines with J gene TRBJ1-1; 7 positions agree with TRBD1. CDR3 length: 16 residues. The V gene's germline CDR1 is KGHSH and CDR2 LQKENI. V shed 3 bases and J 4 bases; nucleotides not matched to a gene: 11. Looking up the rest from reference TRBV18 and TRBJ1-1 gives the full variable domain: NAGVMQNPRHLVRRRGQEARLRCSPMKGHSHVYWYRQLPEEGLKFMVYLQKENIIDESGMPKERFSAEFPKEGPSILRIQQVVRGDSAAYFCASSPERQGTSTEAFFGQGTRLTVV.

CDR3 sequence: CASSSGQASTDTQYF. CDR3 DNA sequence: TGTGCCAGCAGTTCGGGACAGGCGAGCACAGATACGCAGTATTTT. The chain couples TRBV6-6 to TRBJ2-3, with 8 bases aligning to TRBD1. CDR3 length: 15 amino acids. CDR1 is MNHNY and CDR2 is SVGAGI in the germline V gene (reference sequence). Trimming removed 4 bases from V and 0 bases from J; junction bases left unmatched: 3.

This clone has a handful of counts. The CDR3 coding sequence is TGTGCCAGCTCACCATCCCGAGGGGCAGTCCACGAGCAGTACTTC. This gives the protein CASSPSRGAVHEQYF. The V gene is TRBV18, the J gene TRBJ2-7; the D call may be TRBD1 or TRBD2 (5 bases each). The CDR3 length is 15 residues. Trimming took 2 bases from V and 5 from J, leaving 16 bases between them. The germline gives CDR1 KGHSH, CDR2 LQKENI.

The rearrangement uses TRBV10-3 and TRBJ1-1, with D perhaps matching TRBD1 (6 bases). Trimming shortened V by 3 bases and J by 1 base, and 12 bases separated the two germline ends. Germline CDR1 reads ENHRY; CDR2 reads SYGVKD. This CDR3 region has 15 residues. CDR3 region: CAISEKDRTNTEAFF. The CDR3 nucleotides read TGTGCCATCAGTGAAAAGGACAGAACGAACACTGAAGCTTTCTTT.

This clone has only a few counts. The J gene is TRBJ1-4, the V gene TRBV2; D gene ambiguous. V lost 1 base to trimming and J lost 9 bases, with 18 bases between them. The CDR3 is 16 amino acids. Looked up from germline, CDR1 is SNHLY and CDR2 is FYNNEI. This CDR3 reads CASSEEAVGVLKKLFF. The CDR3 DNA reads as TGTGCCAGCAGTGAAGAGGCAGTTGGGGTATTGAAAAAACTGTTTTTT.

The V and J genes are TRBV25-1 and TRBJ1-1, with D hard to call. CDR1 and CDR2 (germline): MGHDK, SYGVNS. Trimming shortened V by 6 bases and J by 0 bases, and 17 bases separated the two germline ends. The CDR3 runs to 16 residues. The CDR3 DNA is TGTGCCAGCAGACTCAGGCACTTGGCATTGAACACTGAAGCTTTCTTT. Translation gives CASRLRHLALNTEAFF.

This clone is medium-sized. Here the CDR3 DNA reads TGTGCCAGTAGTATGATTGGGTTAGGGGCCACAGATACGCAGTATTTT. This codes for CASSMIGLGATDTQYF. The J gene is TRBJ2-3, the V gene TRBV19; D perhaps matches TRBD1 (5 bases). This CDR3 spans 16 amino acids. Germline V gene data show CDR1 as LNHDA and CDR2 as SQIVND (reference sequence). V was trimmed by 3 bases and J by 2 bases, leaving 15 bases between them.

The J gene is TRBJ1-1, the V gene TRBV6-6; D unclear. The CDR3 has 14 residues. Trimming cost V 2 bases and J 4 bases, with 11 bases left between them. Germline V gene sequence: CDR1 MNHNY, CDR2 SVGAGI (reference sequence). The CDR3 coding sequence is TGTGCCAGCAGTTACGGGGTAAGAGGCACTGAAGCTTTCTTT. As protein: CASSYGVRGTEAFF.

The J gene is TRBJ2-6, the V gene TRBV5-6, with 7 nucleotides matching TRBD1. The J segment lost 0 bases and the V segment lost 0 bases, leaving 3 bases of the junction unmatched. The germline V gene has CDR1 SGHDT and CDR2 YYEEEE. There are 17 residues in the CDR3. For the CDR3, the DNA is TGTGCCAGCAGCTTGGACAGGGGCCACTCTGGGGCCAACGTCCTGACTTTC. This codes for CASSLDRGHSGANVLTF.

This clone has only a few counts. The rearrangement uses TRBV15 and TRBJ1-2; D not resolved. Germline V gives CDR1 LNHNV, CDR2 YYDKDF (reference sequence). Between the trimmed V and J ends, which lost 6 bases and 3 bases, there was a span of 17 bases. This CDR3 region has 15 residues. CDR3 sequence reads: CATRDRLGQDYGYTF. The DNA of the CDR3 is TGTGCCACCAGGGATAGACTCGGGCAGGACTATGGCTACACCTTC.

The chain has TRBV12-5 and TRBJ2-1, with TRBD2 matching over 10 bases. Germline V CDR1 and CDR2: LGHNT, FRNRAP. There are 16 residues in the CDR3. Trimming removed 0 bases from V and 6 bases from J; junction bases left unmatched: 5. This CDR3 reads CASGLVYQREGNEQFF. Written as DNA, the CDR3 is TGTGCTAGTGGTTTGGTGTATCAGCGGGAGGGCAATGAGCAGTTCTTC.

V gene TRBV6-6 combines with J gene TRBJ1-2; no firm D call. The CDR3 runs to 14 residues. Germline lookup yields CDR1 MNHNY and CDR2 SVGAGI (reference sequence). With 2 bases removed from V and 7 bases from J, the gap between germline ends came to 14 bases. CDR3 sequence (DNA): TGTGCCAGCAGTTACGAGGCCAAAGGTGGTGGCTACACCTTC. Its protein is CASSYEAKGGGYTF.

The rearrangement uses TRBV15 and TRBJ1-3, with 9 nucleotides matching TRBD1. Trimming took 3 bases from V and 3 from J; bases not matched to a gene: 6. This CDR3 contains 16 residues. Germline V CDR1 and CDR2: LNHNV, YYDKDF (reference sequence). In DNA, the CDR3 is TGTGCCACCAGCAGGGGAGGGACAGGGAGTGGAAACACCATATATTTT. This sequence encodes CATSRGGTGSGNTIYF.